This passage covers 11 T cell receptor beta chains from one sample sequenced in a study of shared clonotypes between healthy human individuals. Sequencing used immunoSEQ multiplex PCR; TCRdb keeps in-frame clones, though not all of them. The sample contains around 2,000,000 clones, 85% to 95% of which appear only once. Input material: naive CD4+ T cells sorted from blood. Subset here: CD45RA+ positively selected. The receptors originated from a man between 18 and 29 years old in good health.

This clone was seen only a few times. The chain is built from TRBV10-3 and TRBJ2-7; D gene ambiguous. The CDR3 is 11 residues long. V lost 3 bases and J 6 bases, leaving 6 bases between the germline ends. The V gene's germline CDR1 is ENHRY and CDR2 SYGVKD. The CDR3, as DNA: TGTGCCATCAGTGATCTCTCCGAGCAGTACTTC. This encodes CAISDLSEQYF.

V gene TRBV6-1 combines with J gene TRBJ1-5; tentatively, D is TRBD1 (5 bases). The CDR3 covers 13 residues. Germline V gives CDR1 MNHNS, CDR2 SASEGT. V was shortened by 5 bases and J by 5 bases, with 10 bases between the two germline ends. The CDR3 reads CASSQQGDQPQHF. Here the CDR3 DNA reads TGTGCCAGCAGTCAACAAGGGGATCAGCCCCAGCATTTT.

The rearrangement links TRBV4-1 to TRBJ1-2, with D possibly matching TRBD1 (6 bases). From germline, CDR1 is MGHRA and CDR2 YSYEKL. This CDR3 has 14 amino acids. V lost 0 bases and J lost 3, with 8 bases in between. The CDR3 sequence: CASSQDQGYYGYTF. The CDR3 nucleotides read TGCGCCAGCAGCCAAGACCAGGGGTACTATGGCTACACCTTC.

The chain is built from TRBV6-1 and TRBJ1-5; tentatively, D is TRBD1 (5 bases). CDR1 and CDR2 (germline): MNHNS, SASEGT. The V and J ends lost 5 bases and 4 bases respectively, with 6 bases between them. This CDR3 contains 12 residues. In nucleotides, the CDR3 is TGTGCCAGCAGTAGACAGAATCAGCCCCAGCATTTT. As protein: CASSRQNQPQHF.

J is TRBJ2-1 and V is TRBV10-2; TRBD2 matches at 14 bases. The CDR3 loop spans 19 amino acids. Germline values: CDR1 WSHSY, CDR2 SAAADI. V shed 4 bases, J shed 1 base, and the junction held 9 bases outside the gene matches. The CDR3 DNA reads as TGCGCCAGCAGTGGGCGGGGACTAGCGGGAGAGACTTCCTACAATGAGCAGTTCTTC. Translated, it gives CASSGRGLAGETSYNEQFF.

The V call is TRBV19, the J call TRBJ1-1; the D gene is possibly TRBD1 (6 bases). Germline V gives CDR1 LNHDA, CDR2 SQIVND (reference sequence). The CDR3 length is 15 residues. Trimming removed 7 bases from V and 3 bases from J, with 18 bases in between. The CDR3, as DNA: TGTGCCAGTAAGACTACCGGGACAACTTACACTGAAGCTTTCTTT. Translated: CASKTTGTTYTEAFF.

The chain employs TRBV6-5 and TRBJ2-1; 13 bases align to TRBD2. The ends lost 4 bases at V and 7 bases at J; junction bases unmatched: 7. Germline-derived CDR1 and CDR2 are MNHEY and SVGAGI. This CDR3 has 16 amino acids. The CDR3 loop is CASSSLTSGRRNEQFF. The CDR3 DNA is TGTGCCAGCAGTTCCCTGACTAGCGGGAGGCGTAATGAGCAGTTCTTC.

The rearrangement uses TRBV28 and TRBJ1-2, with D tentatively TRBD1 (6 bases). Deletions cut 7 bases from V and 8 bases from J, with 20 bases between. The CDR3 runs 14 residues. Germline CDR1 is MDHEN and CDR2 is SYDVKM. In DNA form, the CDR3 reads TGTGCCAGCATTCAATCGGGGCTTGGGGGCGGCTACACCTTC. Translation gives CASIQSGLGGGYTF.

This chain connects TRBV7-8 to TRBJ2-3; either TRBD1 or TRBD2 may fit D (5 bases each). The CDR3 is 15 residues long. V lost 6 bases to trimming and J lost 0 bases, with 13 bases between them. In germline, CDR1 is SGHVS, CDR2 FQNEAQ. CDR3 sequence reads: CASSPGAPSTDTQYF. The CDR3, as DNA: TGTGCCAGCAGTCCCGGGGCCCCTAGCACAGATACGCAGTATTTT.

The CDR3 nucleotides are TGTGCCAGCAGCTTGGACGGACAGGGGGACGGCTACACCTTC. This encodes CASSLDGQGDGYTF. The rearrangement links TRBV5-4 to TRBJ1-2; 10 bases are shared with TRBD1. Looked up from germline, CDR1 is SGHNT and CDR2 is YYREEE (reference sequence). Unmatched junction bases numbered 4, after V lost 0 bases and J lost 8 bases. The length of the CDR3 is 14 residues.

A note on this clone: Within the sample, other DNA sequences also encode this same CDR3. The chain links TRBV6-6 to TRBJ1-2; D unresolved. Germline CDR1 MNHNY, CDR2 SVGAGI (reference sequence). V was trimmed by 5 bases and J by 2 bases, leaving 9 bases between them. The CDR3 sequence is 13 residues long. DNA of the CDR3: TGTGCCAGCAGTCCAGACGGCAACTATGGCTACACCTTC. Translating it yields CASSPDGNYGYTF.